This TCR beta chain was identified in a study of shared clonotypes between healthy human individuals. Turning to the study itself: The study used three CD4 naive, three CD4 memory, two CD8 naive and one CD8 memory plate per donor.

Findings of the study overall: Few donors restricted represented genetic and exposure-history diversity. Despite large depth, rarefaction showed incomplete sorted-subset sequencing.

The method was immunoSEQ multiplex PCR; TCRdb's version includes in-frame clones alone and lacks a portion of them. The sample holds about 2.4 million clones, 93% seen once. In its sample, this clone was seen a few times. Its specificity is unknown. The germline CDR1 and CDR2 sequences are KGHSH and LQKENI. J lost 6 bases, V lost 2 bases, and 6 bases had no gene match. The CDR3 has 14 residues. The V and J genes are TRBV18 and TRBJ1-1; 7 bases map to TRBD1. The material sequenced was naive CD4+ T cells from PBMCs. Subset: CD45RA+ positively selected. The sequence came from a man aged 18 to 35 in good health. Some clones in this sample may be carry-over from other donors' samples. The CDR3 loop is CASSPSGQDAEAFF. The CDR3 DNA reads as TGTGCCAGCTCACCATCCGGACAGGATGCTGAAGCTTTCTTT. The variable domain in full, completed from reference TRBV18 and TRBJ1-1, reads NAGVMQNPRHLVRRRGQEARLRCSPMKGHSHVYWYRQLPEEGLKFMVYLQKENIIDESGMPKERFSAEFPKEGPSILRIQQVVRGDSAAYFCASSPSGQDAEAFFGQGTRLTVV.